A single sample is the source of the 10 T cell receptor beta chains below, sequenced in a study of cytomegalovirus exposure and HLA in healthy donors. PCR involved 60 Vbeta and 13 Jbeta primers. Generated by immunoSEQ multiplex PCR, the TCRdb table keeps only in-frame clones and is missing some. This table holds around 100,000 clones, approximately 81% found once. Sample: PBMCs. The origin of the receptors is a young woman in good health and CMV-seropositive.

The chain combines TRBV30 with TRBJ1-4; 8 bases line up with TRBD1. Per the germline V gene, CDR1 is GTSNPN and CDR2 is SVGIG (reference sequence). V lost 0 bases, J lost 8 bases, and 5 bases stayed unmatched. This CDR3 is built from 14 residues. CDR3 nucleotide sequence: TGTGCCTGGAGTGTGCAGGGGGCGCGAGAAAAACTGTTTTTT. Its protein is CAWSVQGAREKLFF.

The V call is TRBV5-1, the J call TRBJ2-2, with D possibly being TRBD1 (6 bases). The germline V gene encodes CDR1 SGHRS and CDR2 YFSETQ. The CDR3 runs to 15 residues. Between the trimmed V and J ends, which lost 3 bases and 3 bases, there was a span of 12 bases. CDR3 residues: CASSSSGVDTGELFF. The CDR3 region has the DNA TGCGCCAGCAGCTCCTCAGGGGTCGACACCGGGGAGCTGTTTTTT.

The V call is TRBV27, the J call TRBJ1-5; maybe TRBD1 (6 bases). Trimming took off 3 bases at V and 6 bases at J, with 21 bases between the two ends. The CDR3 spans 17 residues. CDR1 and CDR2 from the germline V gene are MNHEY and SMNVEV (reference sequence). CDR3 coding DNA: TGTGCCAGCAGTTTGATCCCTGGGGCAGGGGTTCTTCAGCCCCAGCATTTT. This codes for CASSLIPGAGVLQPQHF.

The rearrangement uses TRBV15 and TRBJ2-3; 8 bases align to TRBD2. The CDR3 loop spans 14 amino acids. Germline V gene sequence: CDR1 LNHNV, CDR2 YYDKDF (reference sequence). The J segment lost 5 bases and the V segment lost 3 bases, leaving 4 bases of the junction unmatched. The CDR3 coding sequence is TGTGCCACCAGCAGTCCGGCGGGGGGAGATACGCAGTATTTT. Its translation: CATSSPAGGDTQYF.

The chain is built from TRBV11-2 and TRBJ2-3; the D gene is possibly TRBD2 (5 bases). V shed 3 bases and J shed 2 bases, with 21 bases lying between them. This CDR3 comprises 18 residues. CDR1 is SGHAT and CDR2 is FQNNGV in the germline V gene. The CDR3 DNA follows: TGTGCCAGCAGCTTTAGGGAGAAAGGACCGTGGACCACAGATACGCAGTATTTT. Protein: CASSFREKGPWTTDTQYF.

V and J are TRBV4-2 and TRBJ2-2, with TRBD2 matching 7 bases. The germline V gene encodes CDR1 LGHNA and CDR2 YNFKEQ. V lost 0 bases and J lost 1; bases outside the gene matches: 5. The CDR3 spans 17 residues. For the CDR3, the DNA is TGTGCCAGCAGCCAAGAACCCCTAGCGGTGAACACCGGGGAGCTGTTTTTT. This translates into CASSQEPLAVNTGELFF.

This chain uses TRBV4-1 with TRBJ1-4; a weak D match, TRBD1 (6 bases). V was trimmed by 7 bases and J by 8 bases, leaving 17 bases between them. The CDR3 spans 14 residues. Germline loops: CDR1 MGHRA, CDR2 YSYEKL. The CDR3 region is CASTQRGGDEKLFF. CDR3 nucleotides: TGCGCCAGCACCCAGAGGGGGGGGGACGAAAAACTGTTTTTT.

The genes are TRBV7-8 and TRBJ2-3; D is perhaps TRBD2 (5 bases). V dropped 7 bases and J dropped 5 bases, with 7 bases sitting between them. The CDR3 runs 11 residues. Germline V lookup: CDR1 SGHVS, CDR2 FQNEAQ. The CDR3 reads CASISGDTQYF. The CDR3 nucleotides are TGTGCCAGCATCAGCGGAGATACGCAGTATTTT.

The genes are TRBV13 and TRBJ2-7, with a tentative D call TRBD1 (5 bases). Germline CDR1 and CDR2: PRHDT and FYEKMQ (reference sequence). The CDR3 covers 14 residues. V shed 5 bases and J shed 2 bases, with 13 bases lying between them. CDR3 loop: CASSTYRLPYEQYF. CDR3 DNA: TGTGCCAGCAGCACATACAGGTTACCCTACGAGCAGTACTTC.

This chain connects TRBV5-1 to TRBJ2-5, with TRBD1 as a possible D gene (6 bases). Looked up from germline, CDR1 is SGHRS and CDR2 is YFSETQ. This CDR3 has 14 amino acids. V was shortened by 4 bases and J by 4 bases, with 14 bases between the two germline ends. The chain's CDR3 is CASSPQGMGETQYF. The DNA of the CDR3 is TGCGCCAGCAGCCCACAGGGAATGGGAGAGACCCAGTACTTC.